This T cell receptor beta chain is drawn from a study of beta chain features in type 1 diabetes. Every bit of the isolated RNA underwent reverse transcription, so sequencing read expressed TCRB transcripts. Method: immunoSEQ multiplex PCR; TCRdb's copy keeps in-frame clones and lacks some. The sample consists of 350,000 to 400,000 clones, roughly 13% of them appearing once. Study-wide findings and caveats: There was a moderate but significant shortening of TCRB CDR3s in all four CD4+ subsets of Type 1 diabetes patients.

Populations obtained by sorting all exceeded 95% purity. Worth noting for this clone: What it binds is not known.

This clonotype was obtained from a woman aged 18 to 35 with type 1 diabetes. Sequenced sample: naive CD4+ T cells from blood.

The DNA for the CDR3 is TGTGCCAGCAGCCCCGCGGGCGGTAATGAAAAACTGTTTTTT. Translating gives CASSPAGGNEKLFF. The V call is TRBV25-1, the J call TRBJ1-4; D is undetermined. V dropped 6 bases and J dropped 4 bases, with 12 bases sitting between them. The CDR3 runs to 14 residues. Germline values: CDR1 MGHDK, CDR2 SYGVNS. Full variable domain (remainder filled in from reference TRBV25-1 and TRBJ1-4): EADIYQTPRYLVIGTGKKITLECSQTMGHDKMYWYQQDPGMELHLIHYSYGVNSTEKGDLSSESTVSRIRTEHFPLTLESARPSHTSQYLCASSPAGGNEKLFFGSGTQLSVL.